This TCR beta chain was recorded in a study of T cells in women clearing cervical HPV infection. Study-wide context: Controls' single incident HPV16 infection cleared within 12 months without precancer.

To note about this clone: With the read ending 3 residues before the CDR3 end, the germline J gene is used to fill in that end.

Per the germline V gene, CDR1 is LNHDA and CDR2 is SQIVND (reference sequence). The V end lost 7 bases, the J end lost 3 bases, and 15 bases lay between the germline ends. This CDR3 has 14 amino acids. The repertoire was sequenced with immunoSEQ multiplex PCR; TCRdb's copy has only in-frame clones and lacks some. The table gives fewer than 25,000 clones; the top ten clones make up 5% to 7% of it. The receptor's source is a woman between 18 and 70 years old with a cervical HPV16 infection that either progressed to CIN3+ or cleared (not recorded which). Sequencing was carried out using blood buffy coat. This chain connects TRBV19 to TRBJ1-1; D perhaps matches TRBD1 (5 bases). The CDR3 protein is CASIDTTGDTEAFF. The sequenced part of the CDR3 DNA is TGTGCCAGTATAGACACCACGGGGGACACTGAA.